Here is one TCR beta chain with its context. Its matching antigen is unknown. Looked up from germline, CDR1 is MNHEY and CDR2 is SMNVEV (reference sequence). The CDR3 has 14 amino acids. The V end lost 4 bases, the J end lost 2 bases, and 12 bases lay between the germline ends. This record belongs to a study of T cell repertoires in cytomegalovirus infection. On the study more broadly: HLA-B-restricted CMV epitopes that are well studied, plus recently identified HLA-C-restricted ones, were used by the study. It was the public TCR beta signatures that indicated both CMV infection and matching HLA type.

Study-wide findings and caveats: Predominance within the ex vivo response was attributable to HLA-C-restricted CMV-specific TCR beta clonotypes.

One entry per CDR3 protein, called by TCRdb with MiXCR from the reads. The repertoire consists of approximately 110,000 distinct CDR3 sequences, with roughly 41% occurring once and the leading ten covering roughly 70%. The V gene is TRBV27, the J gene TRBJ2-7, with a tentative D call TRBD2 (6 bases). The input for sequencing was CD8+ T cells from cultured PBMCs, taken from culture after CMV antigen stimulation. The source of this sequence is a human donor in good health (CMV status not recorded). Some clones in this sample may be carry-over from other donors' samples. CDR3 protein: CASSWGGVTYEQYF. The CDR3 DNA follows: TGTGCCAGCAGTTGGGGCGGGGTAACCTACGAGCAGTACTTC.